Shown below are 16 T cell receptor beta chains from a single sample sequenced in a study of T cells after yellow fever vaccination. TCRdb re-called the 5' RACE reads with MiXCR, one entry per CDR3 protein. The table shows about 240,000 distinct CDR3 sequences, with about 7% occurring only once. The sequencing used CD4+ T cells sorted from PBMCs, collected 15 days after the yellow fever booster vaccination. These receptors all come from a man younger than 45 who received the YFV17D yellow fever vaccine.

This clonotype was detected many times. The rearrangement joins TRBV9 to TRBJ2-7; D tentatively fits TRBD1 or TRBD2 (5 bases each). CDR1 is SGDLS and CDR2 is YYNGEE in the germline V gene. This CDR3 has 14 amino acids. Trimming stripped 4 bases from V and 0 bases from J, with 11 bases between. CDR3 sequence reads: CASSPGTASYEQYF. CDR3 nucleotide sequence: TGTGCCAGCAGCCCCGGGACCGCCTCCTACGAGCAGTACTTC.

The chain links TRBV6-5 to TRBJ2-1, with a possible D match to TRBD1 (6 bases). The CDR3 totals 15 residues. Trimming took off 4 bases at V and 8 bases at J, with 18 bases between the two ends. In germline, CDR1 is MNHEY, CDR2 SVGAGI. CDR3 sequence: CASSSQGQGIYEQFF. CDR3 coding DNA: TGTGCCAGCAGTTCCCAGGGACAAGGAATTTATGAGCAGTTCTTC.

In this sample, this clonotype turned up a few times. The CDR3 bases are TGTGCCAGCACGGAAGGGGGCGCGAACACCGGGGAGCTGTTTTTT. It is translated as CASTEGGANTGELFF. This chain uses TRBV28 with TRBJ2-2; 7 nucleotides align to TRBD1. This CDR3 has 15 amino acids. Germline V gene data show CDR1 as MDHEN and CDR2 as SYDVKM. The ends lost 7 bases at V and 0 bases at J; junction bases unmatched: 5.

This clonotype was counted at least ten times. The CDR3 sequence: CARGADTQYF. The CDR3 DNA reads TGTGCCAGAGGGGCAGATACGCAGTATTTT. V is TRBV2 and J is TRBJ2-3; a weak D match, TRBD1 (5 bases). Germline CDR1 SNHLY, CDR2 FYNNEI. V lost 9 bases and J lost 4, with 5 bases in between. This CDR3 has 10 amino acids.

This clonotype was counted only a few times. The chain couples TRBV29-1 to TRBJ1-5, with D possibly being TRBD1 (5 bases). V dropped 4 bases and J dropped 3 bases, with 7 bases sitting between them. CDR1 is SQVTM, CDR2 ANQGSEA, per germline. This CDR3 is 12 amino acids long. The CDR3 loop reads CSVGGDNQPQHF. CDR3 nucleotides: TGCAGCGTTGGGGGGGACAATCAGCCCCAGCATTTT.

The chain employs TRBV7-9 and TRBJ2-7, with D perhaps matching TRBD2 (6 bases). This CDR3 spans 14 amino acids. Germline loops: CDR1 SEHNR, CDR2 FQNEAQ (reference sequence). The V and J ends lost 6 bases and 3 bases respectively, with 15 bases between them. The CDR3, as DNA: TGTGCCAGCAGACCGAGCGGGCACGACTACGAGCAGTACTTC. Translating it yields CASRPSGHDYEQYF.

This chain uses TRBV29-1 with TRBJ2-2; the match to TRBD1 covers 9 bases. In germline, CDR1 is SQVTM, CDR2 ANQGSEA. The CDR3 runs 12 residues. J lost 9 bases, V lost 6 bases, and 5 bases had no gene match. The CDR3 DNA follows: TGCAGCGTAGACAGGGGGGTTAGGGAGCTGTTTTTT. Amino acid sequence: CSVDRGVRELFF.

This chain links TRBV19 with TRBJ2-1; 7 nucleotides agree with TRBD1. The CDR3 is 17 amino acids. Per germline, CDR1 LNHDA and CDR2 SQIVND (reference sequence). Unmatched junction bases numbered 14, after V lost 5 bases and J lost 4 bases. CDR3 nucleotide sequence: TGTGCCAGTAGTCCGGGGACAGTTCGGACCGGTTACAATGAGCAGTTCTTC. As protein: CASSPGTVRTGYNEQFF.

The rearrangement joins TRBV5-1 to TRBJ2-2, with D possibly called TRBD1 or TRBD2 (5 bases each). The V end lost 1 base, the J end lost 6 bases, and 13 bases lay between the germline ends. Germline V gene lookup returns CDR1 SGHRS and CDR2 YFSETQ. The CDR3 extends over 15 amino acids. The CDR3 nucleotides are TGCGCCAGCAGCTTGCCGGGACCGCGCCCCGGGGAGCTGTTTTTT. Protein sequence: CASSLPGPRPGELFF.

This clonotype showed up just a few times. The chain uses TRBV20-1 and TRBJ2-5; D ambiguous. CDR1 DFQATT and CDR2 SNEGSKA come from the germline V gene (reference sequence). The CDR3 loop spans 14 amino acids. Trimming took 1 base from V and 5 from J, leaving 14 bases between them. The CDR3 protein is CSARGTPPLETQYF. The CDR3 coding sequence is TGCAGTGCTAGAGGCACCCCACCCCTGGAGACCCAGTACTTC.

This clonotype was observed a few times. V gene TRBV7-2 combines with J gene TRBJ1-1; 7 positions match TRBD1. V dropped 0 bases and J dropped 4; count of bases not matched to a gene: 11. Germline-derived CDR1 and CDR2 are SGHTA and FQGNSA. The CDR3 covers 17 residues. Here the CDR3 reads CASSLAGQGDFGTEAFF. CDR3 nucleotides: TGTGCCAGCAGCTTAGCAGGGCAGGGGGACTTTGGCACTGAAGCTTTCTTT.

This clonotype was picked up a small number of times. The rearrangement joins TRBV29-1 to TRBJ2-1; D may be TRBD2 (5 bases). The germline V gene has CDR1 SQVTM and CDR2 ANQGSEA. V was trimmed by 4 bases and J by 7 bases, leaving 14 bases between them. The CDR3 has 13 amino acids. The CDR3 DNA reads as TGCAGCGTTGCCTCGGACCGAGGGAATGAGCAGTTCTTC. This sequence encodes CSVASDRGNEQFF.

This clonotype was recorded at least ten times. The chain joins TRBV20-1 to TRBJ1-5; 8 nucleotides line up with TRBD1. From germline, CDR1 is DFQATT and CDR2 SNEGSKA (reference sequence). This CDR3 is built from 13 residues. Germline trimming cut 5 bases from V and 6 bases from J; bases unmatched to any gene: 6. The CDR3 region is CSARQGAVQPQHF. The DNA for the CDR3 is TGCAGTGCTCGCCAGGGGGCGGTTCAGCCCCAGCATTTT.

V and J are TRBV5-1 and TRBJ2-7, with a weak D call TRBD1 (5 bases). This CDR3 is built from 15 residues. The ends were cut back, 6 bases at V and 0 bases at J, with 16 bases in the middle. From germline, CDR1 is SGHRS and CDR2 YFSETQ. CDR3 in amino acids: CASNPRQPTSYEQYF. CDR3 coding DNA: TGCGCCAGCAACCCCAGACAGCCTACCTCCTACGAGCAGTACTTC. The full variable domain, in which reference TRBV5-1 and TRBJ2-7 provide the parts outside the CDR3, is KAGVTQTPRYLIKTRGQQVTLSCSPISGHRSVSWYQQTPGQGLQFLFEYFSETQRNKGNFPGRFSGRQFSNSRSEMNVSTLELGDSALYLCASNPRQPTSYEQYFGPGTRLTVT.

This clonotype showed up many times. The chain recombines TRBV29-1 with TRBJ2-1; 13 positions agree with TRBD2. The CDR3 is 16 amino acids. With 6 bases clipped from V and 1 base from J, the junction kept 6 bases outside the gene matches. The germline V gene has CDR1 SQVTM and CDR2 ANQGSEA. The CDR3 nucleotides read TGCAGCGTGATCGGGACTAGCGGGATGTCCTACAATGAGCAGTTCTTC. Translation gives CSVIGTSGMSYNEQFF.

This clonotype has only a few counts. This CDR3 is CSGGQGGTDTQYF. The CDR3 DNA sequence: TGCAGCGGGGGACAGGGCGGCACAGATACGCAGTATTTT. The chain recombines TRBV29-1 with TRBJ2-3, with 9 bases that match TRBD1. J lost 1 base, V lost 7 bases, and 3 bases had no gene match. The CDR3 has 13 residues. CDR1 is SQVTM, CDR2 ANQGSEA, per germline.